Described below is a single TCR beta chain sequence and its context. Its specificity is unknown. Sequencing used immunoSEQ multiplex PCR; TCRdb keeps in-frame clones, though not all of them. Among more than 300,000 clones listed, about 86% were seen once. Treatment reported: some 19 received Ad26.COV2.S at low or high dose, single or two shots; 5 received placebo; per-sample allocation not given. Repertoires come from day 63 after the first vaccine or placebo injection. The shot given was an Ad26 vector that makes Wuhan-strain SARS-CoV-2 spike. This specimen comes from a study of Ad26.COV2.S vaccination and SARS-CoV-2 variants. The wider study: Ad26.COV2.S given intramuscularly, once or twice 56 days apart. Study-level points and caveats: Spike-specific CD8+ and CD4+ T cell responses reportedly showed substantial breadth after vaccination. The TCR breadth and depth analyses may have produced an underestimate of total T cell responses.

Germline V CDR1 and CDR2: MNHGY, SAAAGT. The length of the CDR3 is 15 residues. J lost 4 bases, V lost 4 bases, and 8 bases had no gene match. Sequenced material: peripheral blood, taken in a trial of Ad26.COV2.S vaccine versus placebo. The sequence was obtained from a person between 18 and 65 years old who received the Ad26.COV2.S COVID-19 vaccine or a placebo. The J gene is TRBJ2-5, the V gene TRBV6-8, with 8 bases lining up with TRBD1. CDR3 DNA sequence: TGTGCCAGCAGTTCCGACAGGGGCTCGGGAGAGACCCAGTACTTC. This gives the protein CASSSDRGSGETQYF.